Each of the 24 T cell receptor beta chains below was sequenced from the same sample in a study of blood T cell repertoires in COVID-19. Measured with immunoSEQ multiplex PCR; TCRdb has only the in-frame clones, and not every one. The sample has 300,000 to 400,000 clones, over 75% seen once. Sequencing was done on a sample of PBMCs or T cells enriched from blood (not recorded which). These receptors were collected from a woman aged 25 to 39 who had recovered from COVID-19.

The chain employs TRBV13 and TRBJ2-2; D may be TRBD2 (6 bases). CDR1 PRHDT and CDR2 FYEKMQ come from the germline V gene (reference sequence). The CDR3 length is 16 residues. Trimming left V 0 bases short and J 2 bases short, with 10 bases between. This chain's CDR3 is CASSLGGGANTGELFF. The CDR3 region has the DNA TGTGCCAGCAGCTTAGGCGGAGGGGCCAACACCGGGGAGCTGTTTTTT. Using reference TRBV13 and TRBJ2-2 for the parts outside the CDR3, the full variable domain is AAGVIQSPRHLIKEKRETATLKCYPIPRHDTVYWYQQGPGQDPQFLISFYEKMQSDKGSIPDRFSAQQFSDYHSELNMSSLELGDSALYFCASSLGGGANTGELFFGEGSRLTVL.

The chain has TRBV29-1 and TRBJ1-1; D possibly corresponds to TRBD1 (6 bases). Germline V gene sequence: CDR1 SQVTM, CDR2 ANQGSEA. Deletions cut 3 bases from V and 4 bases from J, with 9 bases between. This CDR3 has 12 residues. The CDR3 DNA reads as TGCAGCGTTGACAGGGGTGCCACTGAAGCTTTCTTT. Amino acid sequence: CSVDRGATEAFF.

The chain joins TRBV7-8 to TRBJ2-5; TRBD2 might be the D (5 bases). Germline-derived CDR1 and CDR2 are SGHVS and FQNEAQ. V lost 3 bases to trimming and J lost 1 base, with 12 bases between them. The CDR3 spans 15 residues. The CDR3 nucleotides read TGTGCCAGCAGCTTGTGGAGGAGGTCCCAAGAGACCCAGTACTTC. Translated, it gives CASSLWRRSQETQYF.

J is TRBJ1-2 and V is TRBV7-9, with TRBD1 matching over 8 bases. The V gene's germline CDR1 is SEHNR and CDR2 FQNEAQ (reference sequence). The CDR3 contains 17 residues. Germline trimming cut 1 base from V and 3 bases from J; bases unmatched to any gene: 10. The CDR3 sequence is CASSLVRWGQADYGYTF. The DNA of the CDR3 is TGTGCCAGCAGCTTAGTCAGGTGGGGACAGGCCGACTATGGCTACACCTTC.

This clone was seen only a few times. J is TRBJ2-4 and V is TRBV6-5; perhaps TRBD1 as D (6 bases). V lost 6 bases to trimming and J lost 9 bases, with 15 bases between them. The CDR3 extends over 13 amino acids. Germline CDR1 and CDR2: MNHEY and SVGAGI. CDR3 residues: CASSPTGSAIQYF. CDR3 in DNA: TGTGCCAGCAGCCCCACAGGGTCGGCCATTCAGTACTTC.

This chain uses TRBV11-2 with TRBJ2-7, with D possibly matching TRBD1 (6 bases). The V and J ends lost 5 bases and 3 bases respectively, with 17 bases between them. Germline lookup yields CDR1 SGHAT and CDR2 FQNNGV. The CDR3 has 15 residues. This CDR3 reads CASSPIGQRHYEQYF. CDR3 nucleotide sequence: TGTGCCAGCAGCCCGATCGGACAGCGCCACTACGAGCAGTACTTC.

The V call is TRBV9, the J call TRBJ1-1; D might be TRBD1 (6 bases). CDR3 length: 15 residues. V was cut by 0 bases and J by 6 bases, with 15 bases left in between. Germline CDR1 and CDR2: SGDLS and YYNGEE. The DNA for the CDR3 is TGTGCCAGCAGCGTAGCCCAGGGGCCTGGCGCTGAAGCTTTCTTT. Protein sequence: CASSVAQGPGAEAFF.

The chain couples TRBV28 to TRBJ1-4; D is ambiguous. V lost 8 bases, J lost 5 bases, and 3 bases lay in between. The germline CDR1 and CDR2 sequences are MDHEN and SYDVKM. The CDR3 covers 10 residues. CDR3 loop: CASQNEKLFF. In DNA form, the CDR3 reads TGTGCCAGCCAAAATGAAAAACTGTTTTTT.

The rearrangement uses TRBV14 and TRBJ2-1; tentative D call: TRBD1 (5 bases). Germline V gene data show CDR1 as SGHDN and CDR2 as FVKESK. The CDR3 has 15 amino acids. With 4 bases removed from V and 3 bases from J, the gap between germline ends came to 13 bases. The chain's CDR3 is CASSPGWTLYNEQFF. The DNA for the CDR3 is TGTGCCAGCAGCCCAGGGTGGACGCTCTACAATGAGCAGTTCTTC. The whole variable domain, filled in from reference TRBV14 and TRBJ2-1, reads EAGVTQFPSHSVIEKGQTVTLRCDPISGHDNLYWYRRVMGKEIKFLLHFVKESKQDESGMPNNRFLAERTGGTYSTLKVQPAELEDSGVYFCASSPGWTLYNEQFFGPGTRLTVL.

A note on this clone: Relative to the germline gene, one junction end is altered; a read error may explain this. V and J are TRBV7-6 and TRBJ2-5, with D possibly matching TRBD1 (5 bases). This CDR3 has 14 amino acids. Per germline, CDR1 SGHVS and CDR2 FNYEAQ. CDR3 nucleotide sequence: TGTGCCAGCAGCCGGACAACGAACCAGGAGACCCAGTACTTC. Translated, it gives CASSRTTNQETQYF.

This chain uses TRBV24-1 with TRBJ2-5; 7 positions agree with TRBD1. The CDR3 is 16 residues long. CDR1 is KGHDR and CDR2 is SFDVKD in the germline V gene. Trimming cost V 3 bases and J 5 bases; bases outside gene matches: 11. The CDR3 is CATSDGGRGLDETQYF. The CDR3 bases are TGTGCCACCAGTGATGGGGGTAGGGGGCTCGACGAGACCCAGTACTTC.

This chain uses TRBV28 with TRBJ1-3, with TRBD1 identical over 9 bases. The CDR3 is made up of 14 amino acids. Germline V lookup: CDR1 MDHEN, CDR2 SYDVKM. J was trimmed by 2 bases and V by 7 bases; bases with no gene match: 3. DNA for the CDR3: TGTGCCAGCAAGTGGACAGGGGCTGGAAACACCATATATTTT. Its protein is CASKWTGAGNTIYF.

The chain is built from TRBV4-1 and TRBJ1-4; D remains ambiguous. Trimming left V 1 base short and J 7 bases short, with 16 bases between. The CDR3 contains 16 residues. Germline V gives CDR1 MGHRA, CDR2 YSYEKL. For the CDR3, the DNA is TGCGCCAGCAGCCAAGGAGTTACCCATGGCGGTGAAAAACTGTTTTTT. Translation: CASSQGVTHGGEKLFF.

The chain recombines TRBV19 with TRBJ1-2; 12 nucleotides align to TRBD1. Germline CDR1 and CDR2: LNHDA and SQIVND (reference sequence). CDR3 length: 17 residues. J lost 5 bases, V lost 5 bases, and 12 bases had no gene match. CDR3 sequence: CASSPGTGGLGAYGYTF. In DNA, the CDR3 is TGTGCCAGTAGTCCCGGGACAGGGGGCTTGGGCGCGTATGGCTACACCTTC.

The chain combines TRBV2 with TRBJ2-7; 11 bases agree with TRBD2. Germline V gives CDR1 SNHLY, CDR2 FYNNEI. J lost 4 bases, V lost 4 bases, and 9 bases had no gene match. This CDR3 is 16 amino acids long. This CDR3 is CASSVARASGGYEQYF. DNA for the CDR3: TGTGCCAGCAGTGTAGCCCGGGCTAGCGGGGGGTACGAGCAGTACTTC.

In this sample, this clone turned up once. V usage is TRBV7-9 and J usage is TRBJ2-7; 8 nucleotides agree with TRBD1. J lost 0 bases, V lost 5 bases, and 3 bases had no gene match. Germline V gene sequence: CDR1 SEHNR, CDR2 FQNEAQ (reference sequence). This CDR3 is 14 amino acids long. CDR3 nucleotide sequence: TGTGCCAGCAGCGGGACAGGCGCCTCCTACGAGCAGTACTTC. Amino acids: CASSGTGASYEQYF.

CDR3 sequence (DNA): TGTGCCAGCAGCCCGCGGACAGGGGGAACTGAAGCTTTCTTT. Encoded protein: CASSPRTGGTEAFF. The V and J genes are TRBV7-9 and TRBJ1-1, with TRBD1 identical over 10 bases. Germline V CDR1 and CDR2: SEHNR, FQNEAQ (reference sequence). The CDR3 has 14 residues. J was trimmed by 5 bases and V by 5 bases; bases with no gene match: 5.

CDR3 region: CASSLARGGDSPLHF. CDR3 sequence (DNA): TGCGCCAGCAGCTTGGCCCGAGGAGGGGATTCACCCCTCCACTTT. The chain combines TRBV5-1 with TRBJ1-6; possible D gene TRBD1, 5 bases. The CDR3 consists of 15 residues. The V end lost 0 bases, the J end lost 8 bases, and 12 bases lay between the germline ends. Germline V gene data show CDR1 as SGHRS and CDR2 as YFSETQ.

The CDR3 nucleotides read TGTGCCAGCTCACCACCGGGGGCGGCTGAAAAACTGTTTTTT. Translation: CASSPPGAAEKLFF. This chain links TRBV18 with TRBJ1-4; a weak D match, TRBD1 (6 bases). The CDR3 runs 14 residues. V was shortened by 0 bases and J by 7 bases, with 9 bases between the two germline ends. The germline gives CDR1 KGHSH, CDR2 LQKENI.

The sample holds a few counts of this clone. V and J are TRBV6-5 and TRBJ2-1; 7 bases match TRBD1. Germline-derived CDR1 and CDR2 are MNHEY and SVGAGI. After removal of 7 bases from V and 6 bases from J, the junction contained 9 bases not matched to a gene. This CDR3 comprises 14 residues. This chain's CDR3 is CASTLRGRFNEQFF. The CDR3 nucleotides read TGTGCCAGCACCCTTAGGGGGCGGTTCAATGAGCAGTTCTTC.

The DNA for the CDR3 is TGCGCCAGCAGTGAGAATACGGTCCTGAACACCGGGGAGCTGTTTTTT. It yields the protein CASSENTVLNTGELFF. The chain recombines TRBV10-2 with TRBJ2-2, with no clear D. Per germline, CDR1 WSHSY and CDR2 SAAADI. The CDR3 consists of 16 residues. Trimming cost V 2 bases and J 1 base, with 11 bases left between them.

V usage is TRBV11-2 and J usage is TRBJ2-6, with a possible D match to TRBD2 (5 bases). Trimming cost V 5 bases and J 1 base, with 9 bases left between them. CDR1 is SGHAT, CDR2 FQNNGV, per germline. This CDR3 contains 15 residues. The CDR3 spells CASSPRGSGANVLTF. The CDR3 region has the DNA TGTGCCAGCAGCCCCCGGGGTTCTGGGGCCAACGTCCTGACTTTC.

Concerning this clone itself: The CDR3 ends on some other residue instead of the conserved phenylalanine or tryptophan, so this is likely a read error. The DNA is omitted, as the CDR3 cannot be located on it reliably, and the CDR3 follows TCRdb's listing. V is TRBV6-6 and J is TRBJ2-7; the table gives TRBD1 as D, unverified against the DNA. The CDR3 numbers 11 amino acids, ends counted. Looked up from germline, CDR1 is MNHNY and CDR2 is SVGAGI (reference sequence). The CDR3 sequence is CASSSAGPAVY.

The chain recombines TRBV10-3 with TRBJ1-1; D uncertain. The CDR3 sequence is 14 residues long. Trimming took 4 bases from V and 3 from J, leaving 12 bases between them. Germline CDR1 reads ENHRY; CDR2 reads SYGVKD. In DNA, the CDR3 is TGTGCCATCAGTGCTACCGGGCGGGACACTGAAGCTTTCTTT. Translated: CAISATGRDTEAFF.